This TCR beta chain was found in a study of OX40 agonist ivuxolimab in advanced cancers. In the study overall: Partial responses, seen in three patients, involved one hepatocellular carcinoma and two cutaneous melanomas.

The timepoints at which blood was sampled were baseline, cycle 4 day 1, and cycle 7 day 1. Notes on this clone: Its antigen is not known.

General observations from the study: Low levels of normalized T-cell clonal expansion also appeared in some nonresponders.

Trimming shortened V by 2 bases and J by 2 bases, and 11 bases separated the two germline ends. The germline V gene has CDR1 SGHDT and CDR2 YYEEEE. The CDR3 has 14 residues. Assay: immunoSEQ multiplex PCR; the TCRdb copy retains only in-frame clones and omits some. The sample lists approximately 98,000 clones, under 95% occurring once. This sequence joins TRBV5-6 and TRBJ2-7, with no clear D. The sample consisted of CD4+ or CD8+ T cells sorted from blood, taken in a trial of the OX40 agonist ivuxolimab. The clonotype originates from an adult with an advanced solid tumor such as melanoma, head and neck, liver or kidney cancer. The CDR3 DNA reads as TGTGCCAGCAGCTTCTTCCAGGCCCCCTACGAGCAGTACTTC. Encoded protein: CASSFFQAPYEQYF. Looking up the rest from reference TRBV5-6 and TRBJ2-7 gives the full variable domain: DAGVTQSPTHLIKTRGQQVTLRCSPKSGHDTVSWYQQALGQGPQFIFQYYEEEERQRGNFPDRFSGHQFPNYSSELNVNALLLGDSALYLCASSFFQAPYEQYFGPGTRLTVT.